The rows below give T cell receptor beta chains drawn from one sample of a study of cytomegalovirus exposure and HLA in healthy donors. The data were produced by immunoSEQ multiplex PCR, yet TCRdb's version contains in-frame clones alone and is incomplete. Of 150,000 to 200,000 clones in the sample, around 73% were seen once. The sequenced sample consisted of PBMCs. These receptors were obtained from a male donor in good health and CMV-seronegative. The CDR3 runs from the conserved cysteine through the conserved F or W. D genes are given only for firm matches. The size entry is marked missing in some rows and otherwise reads once, few, many or a size class.

abundance: -; j_gene: TRBJ2-7; v_gene: TRBV29-1; d_gene: -; CDR3nt: TGCAGCGTTGTGGCTTACGGCCCCGGGGCTAGCGACTACGAGCAGTACTTC; CDR3aa: CSVVAYGPGASDYEQYF
abundance: once; j_gene: TRBJ1-5; v_gene: TRBV7-2; d_gene: TRBD1; CDR3nt: TGTGCCAGCAGCTCCTCGGGACAGGGGAATCAGCCCCAGCATTTT; CDR3aa: CASSSSGQGNQPQHF
abundance: -; j_gene: TRBJ2-7; v_gene: TRBV15; d_gene: TRBD1; CDR3nt: TGTGCCACCAGCCGGGGGGCCGGGACAGGGACCGACGAGCAGTACTTC; CDR3aa: CATSRGAGTGTDEQYF
abundance: -; j_gene: TRBJ2-2; v_gene: TRBV7-3; d_gene: TRBD2; CDR3nt: TGTGCCAGCAGCTTTAGCGGGGGGGCCGGGGAGCTGTTTTTT; CDR3aa: CASSFSGGAGELFF
abundance: -; j_gene: TRBJ1-3; v_gene: TRBV7-9; d_gene: TRBD1; CDR3nt: TGTGCCAGCAGCTTAGAGGCAGGGGGCTTCGGAAACACCATATATTTT; CDR3aa: CASSLEAGGFGNTIYF
abundance: -; j_gene: TRBJ2-7; v_gene: TRBV2; d_gene: TRBD2; CDR3nt: TGTGCCAGTCAGACTAGCGGCTCCTACGAGCAGTACTTC; CDR3aa: CASQTSGSYEQYF
abundance: -; j_gene: TRBJ2-2; v_gene: TRBV7-9; d_gene: -; CDR3nt: TGTGCCAGCAGCTTAGCGGGGAGCAAGGCCGGGGAGCTGTTTTTT; CDR3aa: CASSLAGSKAGELFF
abundance: -; j_gene: TRBJ2-4; v_gene: TRBV28; d_gene: -; CDR3nt: TGTGCCAGCAGCCCCGCCCAGGGGTCCAAAAACATTCAGTACTTC; CDR3aa: CASSPAQGSKNIQYF
abundance: -; j_gene: TRBJ1-1; v_gene: TRBV28; d_gene: -; CDR3nt: TGTGCCAGCAGTTTAGTAAACCCGGGGGAGAACACTGAAGCTTTCTTT; CDR3aa: CASSLVNPGENTEAFF
abundance: once; j_gene: TRBJ1-1; v_gene: TRBV19; d_gene: -; CDR3nt: TGTGCCAGTAGTATAGATCCGCGGGGTTTAGGCACTGAAGCTTTCTTT; CDR3aa: CASSIDPRGLGTEAFF
abundance: -; j_gene: TRBJ1-2; v_gene: TRBV5-6; d_gene: TRBD1; CDR3nt: TGTGCCAGCAGCCCGACAGGGCGGACCTATGGCTACACCTTC; CDR3aa: CASSPTGRTYGYTF
abundance: -; j_gene: TRBJ1-3; v_gene: TRBV19; d_gene: TRBD1; CDR3nt: TGTGCCAGAAAGGACAGGGACTCTGGAAACACCATATATTTT; CDR3aa: CARKDRDSGNTIYF
abundance: -; j_gene: TRBJ1-5; v_gene: TRBV19; d_gene: TRBD1; CDR3nt: TGTGCCAGTAGTATAAGGACAGGAAGGTCGCCCCAGCATTTT; CDR3aa: CASSIRTGRSPQHF
abundance: -; j_gene: TRBJ2-3; v_gene: TRBV4-3; d_gene: TRBD2; CDR3nt: TGCGCCAGCAGCCCCGAAGGACTAGGCAGAGATACGCAGTATTTT; CDR3aa: CASSPEGLGRDTQYF
abundance: -; j_gene: TRBJ2-2; v_gene: TRBV7-7; d_gene: TRBD2; CDR3nt: TGTGCTAGCAGCCCTTCTCCTCTACTAGCGGGGGGGCCTGGGGAGCTGTTTTTT; CDR3aa: CASSPSPLLAGGPGELFF
abundance: -; j_gene: TRBJ1-5; v_gene: TRBV10-2; d_gene: TRBD1; CDR3nt: TGCGCCAGCAGTGAGCAGGACAGGGGTGGACTTAGCAATCAGCCCCAGCATTTT; CDR3aa: CASSEQDRGGLSNQPQHF